This is a list of T cell receptor beta chains from one sample in a study of T cell repertoires in cytomegalovirus infection. TCRdb re-analysed the reads in MiXCR, keeping a single row per CDR3 protein. The data contain some 220,000 distinct CDR3 sequences, 12% of them seen just once; the ten biggest clones take up 1.5% to 2%. Sequencing input: PBMCs. These receptors came from a human donor in good health (CMV status not recorded). Some clones in this sample may be carry-over from other donors' samples. Each CDR3 is given with its conserved first and last residue. The D gene is left open where the match is weak. Clone size, where shown, is once, few, many, or a class for clones that have expanded.

TGCGCCAGCAGCTTGGACAAGACTAACTATGGCTACACCTTC | CASSLDKTNYGYTF | TRBV5-1 | . | TRBJ1-2 | few
TGCAGCGTTGACGAGGAGGGGGCAGGCTATGGCTACACCTTC | CSVDEEGAGYGYTF | TRBV29-1 | TRBD1 | TRBJ1-2 | few
TGTGCCAGCAGGAGGCGAGGGGCGCGGGGGGCCAACGTCCTGACTTTC | CASRRRGARGANVLTF | TRBV27 | . | TRBJ2-6 | few
TGTGCCAGCAGCTCGACTAGCGGGAGGGCCGGGGTCGGGGAGCTGTTTTTT | CASSSTSGRAGVGELFF | TRBV7-2 | TRBD2 | TRBJ2-2 | many
TGCAGTGCTAGAGATCGGGCCCAAGCTTTCTTT | CSARDRAQAFF | TRBV20-1 | . | TRBJ1-1 | .
TGTGCCAGCAGCACAACCAGGCCCTCGAGCTCCTACGAGCAGTACTTC | CASSTTRPSSSYEQYF | TRBV28 | . | TRBJ2-7 | .
TGTGCCTGGGCCGGGACAGGGTTTTCCGGGGAGCTGTTTTTT | CAWAGTGFSGELFF | TRBV30 | TRBD1 | TRBJ2-2 | few
TGTGCCAGCAGACCCGAGGGGGGGAGAAGGACCAGCTATGGCTACACCTTC | CASRPEGGRRTSYGYTF | TRBV5-4 | . | TRBJ1-2 | few
TGTGCCAGCAGCTTAAACACCCAGTACTTC | CASSLNTQYF | TRBV11-2 | . | TRBJ2-5 | many
TGTGCCAGCACCGCCCCCCGGAACCCAAGAGAGACCCAGTACTTC | CASTAPRNPRETQYF | TRBV28 | . | TRBJ2-5 | few
TGTGCCAGCAGCAGGGGACGTAAAGCTTTCTTT | CASSRGRKAFF | TRBV6-5 | . | TRBJ1-1 | few
TGCGCCAGCAGCCAGTCCCTACCAGGGGGGAATGAGCAGTTCTTC | CASSQSLPGGNEQFF | TRBV4-3 | . | TRBJ2-1 | .
TGTGCCAGCAGTTTAGAGGCACTAGCGGGAGGCAACTCTGGGGCCAACGTCCTGACTTTC | CASSLEALAGGNSGANVLTF | TRBV27 | TRBD2 | TRBJ2-6 | many
TGTGCCAGCAGCCAAGATGTGGCTTTACCTGGGGCCAACGTCCTGACTTTC | CASSQDVALPGANVLTF | TRBV14 | . | TRBJ2-6 | .
TGTGCCAGCAGCTTAGGGCCCCCACGGGAGACCCAGTACTTC | CASSLGPPRETQYF | TRBV7-2 | . | TRBJ2-5 | many
TGTGCCAGCAGCTTAGCGGGCCCGGACGGGGAGACCCAGTACTTC | CASSLAGPDGETQYF | TRBV7-2 | . | TRBJ2-5 | many
TGTGCCAGCAGTTTATCGGGAAGTCCAGGAGATACGCAGTATTTT | CASSLSGSPGDTQYF | TRBV12-3/TRBV12-4 | . | TRBJ2-3 | .
TGTGCCAGCAGCCTGGGCAGGGTCTACGAGCAGTACTTC | CASSLGRVYEQYF | TRBV7-2 | . | TRBJ2-7 | many
TGTGCCAGCAGCTCACGACGACAGGGTAGGAACACTGAAGCTTTCTTT | CASSSRRQGRNTEAFF | TRBV7-3 | TRBD1 | TRBJ1-1 | many
TGTGCCAGCAGCTTACGCGGGACTAGCGGGAGACAAGAGACCCAGTACTTC | CASSLRGTSGRQETQYF | TRBV7-2 | TRBD2 | TRBJ2-5 | many
TGTGCCAGCAGCTTGGGGGGCCGGGGAGGGGATTGGGTCAATGAGCAGTTCTTC | CASSLGGRGGDWVNEQFF | TRBV5-4 | TRBD2 | TRBJ2-1 | .
TGTGCCAGCAGTCCGAGAATAGAGTCCTACGAGCAGTACTTC | CASSPRIESYEQYF | TRBV25-1 | . | TRBJ2-7 | many
TGCAGTGCTAGAGATTGGGGACAGGGGCGATACGCTGAAGCTTTCTTT | CSARDWGQGRYAEAFF | TRBV20-1 | TRBD1 | TRBJ1-1 | few
TGTGCCAGTAGTGCAGGACAGGGAAACTATGGCTACACCTTC | CASSAGQGNYGYTF | TRBV19 | TRBD1 | TRBJ1-2 | many
TGTGCCAGCAGTTACGACCCCCAGTTCGCGGGGGGCTTTCAAGAGACCCAGTACTTC | CASSYDPQFAGGFQETQYF | TRBV6-2/TRBV6-3 | TRBD2 | TRBJ2-5 | .
TGTGCCAGCAGCTTCAATTCTAAAGAGACCCAGTACTTC | CASSFNSKETQYF | TRBV7-2 | . | TRBJ2-5 | many
TGTGCCAGCAGCTTAACGCGGGGGGGATTCGATGAGCAGTTCTTC | CASSLTRGGFDEQFF | TRBV7-3 | TRBD2 | TRBJ2-1 | many
TGCAGTGCTAGACGGCCCGGTGTTGATGAGCAGTTCTTC | CSARRPGVDEQFF | TRBV20-1 | . | TRBJ2-1 | few